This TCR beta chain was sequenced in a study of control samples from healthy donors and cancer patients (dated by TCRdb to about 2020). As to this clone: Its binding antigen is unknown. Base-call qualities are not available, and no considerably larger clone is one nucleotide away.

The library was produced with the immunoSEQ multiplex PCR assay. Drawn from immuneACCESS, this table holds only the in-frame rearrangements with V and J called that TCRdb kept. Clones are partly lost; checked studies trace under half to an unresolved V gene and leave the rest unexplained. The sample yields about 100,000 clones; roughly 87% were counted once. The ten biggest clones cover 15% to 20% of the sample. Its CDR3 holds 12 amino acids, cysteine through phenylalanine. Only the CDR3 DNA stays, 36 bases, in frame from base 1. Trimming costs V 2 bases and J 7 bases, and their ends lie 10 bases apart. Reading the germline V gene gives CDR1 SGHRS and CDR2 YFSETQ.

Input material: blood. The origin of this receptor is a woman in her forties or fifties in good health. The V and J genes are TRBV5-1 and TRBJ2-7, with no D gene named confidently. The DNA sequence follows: TGCGCCAGCAGCTTTGACCAGACTGAGCAGTACTTC. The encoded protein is CASSFDQTEQYF.